This T cell receptor (beta chain) derives from a study of blood T cell repertoires in COVID-19. Participant age was roughly 18 to 90 years, and participants resided in roughly 25 US areas. Cohorts were determined from participant-reported clinical history. Two negative PCRs, clearance, or symptom resolution characterized the recovered Cohort 3 donors. This CDR3 is built from 17 residues. The germline V gene has CDR1 LGHDT and CDR2 YNNKEL (reference sequence). The V segment lost 1 base and the J segment 7 bases; nucleotides outside the gene matches: 10. In the authors' workflow: Reference gene primer amplification gave nucleated cell count estimates. TCRdb's copy holds only in-frame clones and misses some; the assay was immunoSEQ multiplex PCR. V and J calls and clone size are given by that table; D and trimming were obtained from the DNA. This sample has 300,000 to 400,000 clones, with roughly nine tenths found just once.

Sequenced sample: PBMCs or T cells enriched from blood (not recorded which). The chain carries TRBV3-1 (or the pseudogene TRBV3-2) and TRBJ2-2; TRBD2 aligns across 9 bases. The TCR comes from a man aged 18-30 years who had recovered from COVID-19. The chain's CDR3 is CASSQVGLAGKIGELFF. CDR3 coding DNA: TGTGCCAGCAGCCAAGTCGGGCTAGCGGGAAAGATCGGGGAGCTGTTTTTT.